This TCR beta chain was captured by sequencing in a study of identical twins. Study outcomes and limitations: Excess sharing between twins was weaker in beta out-of-frame sequences.

This CDR3 has 12 residues. Trimming took 8 bases from V and 6 from J; bases not matched to a gene: 6. CDR1 and CDR2 from the germline V gene are GTSNPN and SVGIG (reference sequence). This clonotype was counted ten times or more. Its antigen is unknown. Template switching added a universal primer site; cDNA carried unique molecular identifiers. TCRdb independently ran MiXCR on the 5' RACE reads; one entry per CDR3 protein. The table records a few hundred thousand distinct CDR3 sequences, roughly a tenth of them present only once. What was sequenced was memory T cells sorted from blood. The TCR originated in a man aged 45-65 years in good health. The chain employs TRBV30 and TRBJ1-1; 10 bases line up with TRBD1. DNA of the CDR3: TGTGCCGGGGACAGGGGTACGGCTGAAGCTTTCTTT. It yields the protein CAGDRGTAEAFF.